This TCR beta chain was retrieved from a study of cytomegalovirus exposure and HLA in healthy donors. General study points: According to the study, some 160 TCR beta chains were cytomegalovirus-associated.

V lost 3 bases to trimming and J lost 2 bases, with 11 bases between them. Germline V lookup: CDR1 SGHAT, CDR2 FQNNGV. This CDR3 spans 14 amino acids. As to this clone: Antigen: not known.

60 Vbeta and 13 Jbeta primers were used in PCR. Sequencing used immunoSEQ multiplex PCR; TCRdb keeps in-frame clones, though not all of them. The table shows about 190,000 clones, with roughly 80% occurring only once. This receptor was identified in a young woman in good health and CMV-seropositive. Sequencing input: PBMCs. This chain connects TRBV11-2 to TRBJ2-7; D is perhaps TRBD1 (6 bases). CDR3 residues: CASSFDTGTYEQYF. Written as DNA, the CDR3 is TGTGCCAGCAGCTTTGATACAGGGACCTACGAGCAGTACTTC.